Below, one T cell receptor beta chain is given with its context. Its target is unknown. Generated by immunoSEQ multiplex PCR, the TCRdb table keeps only in-frame clones and is missing some. The sample includes around 29,000 clones, 93% of them seen just once. This sample stems from a study of chemoradiotherapy in HPV16-positive cancers. Study-level background: Candidate HPV-specific clones and shared TCR motifs came from two HPV16-positive patients. Study-level findings and limits: Functional assays defining HPV-specific T cells used only two HPV16-positive patients. Candidate HPV-specific clones and E7-related TCR motifs grew in tumor during treatment.

Over chemoradiotherapy, repertoires were sampled more than once. CDR1 is WSHSY and CDR2 is SAAADI in the germline V gene. The CDR3 totals 15 residues. V trimming: 7 bases; J trimming: 6 bases; junction bases outside the gene matches: 9. The genes are TRBV10-2 and TRBJ2-3; the match to TRBD2 covers 11 bases. The sequence was obtained from a human donor with HPV-associated anogenital cancer. Here the sequenced sample was blood, taken from a patient who underwent chemoradiotherapy. The CDR3 sequence: CASKLSGGAGDTQYF. CDR3 bases: TGCGCCAGCAAACTTAGCGGGGGGGCGGGGGATACGCAGTATTTT.